These 5 T cell receptor beta chains came from one sample sequenced in a study of blood T cell repertoires in COVID-19. Assay: immunoSEQ multiplex PCR; the TCRdb copy retains only in-frame clones and omits some. The sample gives about 14,000 clones, about 87% of which show up once; roughly 32% is in the top ten. The sample taken for sequencing was peripheral blood. The receptors were sampled from a human donor in a cohort sampled during active COVID-19.

The chain employs TRBV11-2 and TRBJ2-7; D is unresolved. Between the trimmed V and J ends, which lost 5 bases and 9 bases, there was a span of 11 bases. The CDR3 extends over 11 amino acids. Per the germline V gene, CDR1 is SGHAT and CDR2 is FQNNGV. The CDR3 loop is CASSQISGQYF. Written as DNA, the CDR3 is TGTGCCAGCAGCCAGATCTCGGGGCAGTACTTC.

This chain joins TRBV11-3 and TRBJ2-5; D is uncertain. Germline CDR1 reads SGHNT; CDR2 reads YENEEA. The V end lost 3 bases, the J end lost 5 bases, and 7 bases lay between the germline ends. CDR3 length: 12 residues. The CDR3, as DNA: TGTGCCAGCAGCTTTTCTTTCGAGACCCAGTACTTC. Translated, it gives CASSFSFETQYF.

V gene TRBV19 combines with J gene TRBJ1-2; 12 bases fit TRBD1. The V segment lost 5 bases and the J segment 7 bases; nucleotides outside the gene matches: 5. Per germline, CDR1 LNHDA and CDR2 SQIVND (reference sequence). This CDR3 contains 14 residues. CDR3 nucleotides: TGTGCCAGTAGTCTGGGACAGGGGGCTGCTGGCTACACCTTC. Residues: CASSLGQGAAGYTF.

This chain connects TRBV5-1 to TRBJ1-4; D remains unclear. The length of the CDR3 is 16 residues. CDR1 and CDR2 (germline): SGHRS, YFSETQ. Trimming took off 0 bases at V and 8 bases at J, with 17 bases between the two ends. The CDR3 bases are TGCGCCAGCAGCTTGGTCCCCTCAGGATTACAGGAAAAACTGTTTTTT. Translating gives CASSLVPSGLQEKLFF.

The rearrangement links TRBV5-1 to TRBJ2-1; D is possibly TRBD2 (6 bases). V was trimmed by 2 bases and J by 0 bases, leaving 12 bases between them. Germline values: CDR1 SGHRS, CDR2 YFSETQ. The CDR3 contains 16 residues. CDR3 sequence: CASSFSAGSSYNEQFF. The CDR3 bases are TGCGCCAGCAGCTTTAGCGCCGGGAGCTCCTACAATGAGCAGTTCTTC.